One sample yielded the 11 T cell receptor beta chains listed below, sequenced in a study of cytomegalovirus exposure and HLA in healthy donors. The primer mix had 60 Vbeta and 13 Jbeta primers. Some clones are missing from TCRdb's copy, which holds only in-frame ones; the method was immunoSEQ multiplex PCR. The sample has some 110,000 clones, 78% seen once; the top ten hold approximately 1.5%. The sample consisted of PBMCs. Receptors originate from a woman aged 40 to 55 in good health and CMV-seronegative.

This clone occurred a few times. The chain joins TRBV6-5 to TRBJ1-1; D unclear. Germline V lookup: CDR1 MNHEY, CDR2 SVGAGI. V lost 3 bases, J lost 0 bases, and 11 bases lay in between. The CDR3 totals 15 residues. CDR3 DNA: TGTGCCAGCAGTTATCAGGCCAATATGAACACTGAAGCTTTCTTT. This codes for CASSYQANMNTEAFF.

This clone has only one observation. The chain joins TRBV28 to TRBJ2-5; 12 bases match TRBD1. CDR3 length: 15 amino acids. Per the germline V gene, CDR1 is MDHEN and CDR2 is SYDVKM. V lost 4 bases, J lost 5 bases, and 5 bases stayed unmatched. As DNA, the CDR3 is TGTGCCAGCAGTTGGACCGGGACAGGGGGCGAGACCCAGTACTTC. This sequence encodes CASSWTGTGGETQYF.

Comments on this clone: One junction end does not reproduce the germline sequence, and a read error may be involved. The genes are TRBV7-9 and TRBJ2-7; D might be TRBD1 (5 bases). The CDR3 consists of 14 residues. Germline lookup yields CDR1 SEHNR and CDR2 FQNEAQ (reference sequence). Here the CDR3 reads CSSSFTGNSYEQYF. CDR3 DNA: TGTTCCAGCAGCTTTACAGGAAACTCCTACGAGCAGTACTTC.

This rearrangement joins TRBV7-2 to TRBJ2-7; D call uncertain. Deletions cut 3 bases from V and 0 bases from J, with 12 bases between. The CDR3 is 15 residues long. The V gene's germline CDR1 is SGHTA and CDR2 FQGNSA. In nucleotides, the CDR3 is TGTGCCAGCAGCTTCACGTCCTCAGACTCCTACGAGCAGTACTTC. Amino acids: CASSFTSSDSYEQYF.

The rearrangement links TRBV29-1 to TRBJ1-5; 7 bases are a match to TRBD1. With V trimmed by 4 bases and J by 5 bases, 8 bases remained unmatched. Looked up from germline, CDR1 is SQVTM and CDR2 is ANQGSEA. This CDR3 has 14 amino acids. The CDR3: CSVVFTGVDQPQHF. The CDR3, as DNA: TGCAGCGTTGTATTTACAGGGGTCGATCAGCCCCAGCATTTT.

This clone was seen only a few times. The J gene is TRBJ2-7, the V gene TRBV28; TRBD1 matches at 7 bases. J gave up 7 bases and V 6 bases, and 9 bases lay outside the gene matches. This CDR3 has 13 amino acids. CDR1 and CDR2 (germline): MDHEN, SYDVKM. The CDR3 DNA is TGTGCCAGCAGACCCGACAGGGTTCGTGAGCAGTACTTC. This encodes CASRPDRVREQYF.

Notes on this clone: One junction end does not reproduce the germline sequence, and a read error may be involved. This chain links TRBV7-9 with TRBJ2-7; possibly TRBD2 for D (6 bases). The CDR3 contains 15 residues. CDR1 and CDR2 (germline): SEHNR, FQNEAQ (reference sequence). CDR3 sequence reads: CSSSSISGNSYEQYF. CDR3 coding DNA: TGTTCCAGCAGCTCCATTAGCGGTAACTCCTACGAGCAGTACTTC.

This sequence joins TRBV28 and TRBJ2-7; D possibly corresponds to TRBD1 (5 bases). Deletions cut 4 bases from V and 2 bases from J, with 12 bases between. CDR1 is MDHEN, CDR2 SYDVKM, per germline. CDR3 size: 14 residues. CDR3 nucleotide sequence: TGTGCCAGCAGTTATGCAGGGCCTACCTACGAGCAGTACTTC. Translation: CASSYAGPTYEQYF.

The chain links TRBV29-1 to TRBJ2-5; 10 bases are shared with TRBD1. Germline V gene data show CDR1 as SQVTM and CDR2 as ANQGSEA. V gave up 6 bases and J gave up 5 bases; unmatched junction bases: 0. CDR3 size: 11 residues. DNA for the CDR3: TGCAGCGTGGGACAGGGGGAGACCCAGTACTTC. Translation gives CSVGQGETQYF.

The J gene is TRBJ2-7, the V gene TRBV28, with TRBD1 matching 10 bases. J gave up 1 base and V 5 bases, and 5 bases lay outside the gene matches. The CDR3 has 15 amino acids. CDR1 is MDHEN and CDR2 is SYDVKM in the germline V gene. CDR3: CASSPWTGGSYEQYF. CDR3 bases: TGTGCCAGCAGTCCGTGGACAGGGGGGTCCTACGAGCAGTACTTC.

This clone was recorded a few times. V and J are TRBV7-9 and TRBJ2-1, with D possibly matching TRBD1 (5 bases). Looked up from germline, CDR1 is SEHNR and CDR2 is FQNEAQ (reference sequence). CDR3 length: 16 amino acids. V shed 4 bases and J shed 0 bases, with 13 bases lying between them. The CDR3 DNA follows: TGTGCCAGCAGCTCACCCAGGGTCCCCTCCTACAATGAGCAGTTCTTC. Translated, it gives CASSSPRVPSYNEQFF.